This TCR beta chain is from a study of identical twins. CDR3 length: 15 residues. V lost 2 bases and J lost 0, with 5 bases in between. Germline CDR1 reads MNHEY; CDR2 reads SVGAGI. TCRdb recomputed calls from the 5' RACE reads with MiXCR, one row per CDR3 protein. The sample includes around 680,000 distinct CDR3 sequences, 8.6% of them seen just once. The same sample was also used in a study of yellow fever vaccine responses in identical twins.

The chain is built from TRBV6-5 and TRBJ2-6, with D hard to call. The sequence came from a woman aged 18-30 years in good health. Specimen: PBMCs. CDR3 loop: CASSYDRSGANVLTF. The DNA for the CDR3 is TGTGCCAGCAGTTACGATCGCTCTGGGGCCAACGTCCTGACTTTC.